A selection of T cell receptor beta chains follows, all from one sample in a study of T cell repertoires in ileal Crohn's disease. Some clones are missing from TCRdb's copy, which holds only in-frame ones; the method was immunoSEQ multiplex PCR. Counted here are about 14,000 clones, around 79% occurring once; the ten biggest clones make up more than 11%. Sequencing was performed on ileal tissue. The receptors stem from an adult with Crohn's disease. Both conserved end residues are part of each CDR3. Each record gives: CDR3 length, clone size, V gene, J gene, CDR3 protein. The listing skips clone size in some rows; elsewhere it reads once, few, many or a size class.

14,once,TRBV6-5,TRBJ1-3,CASAQTYSGNTIYF
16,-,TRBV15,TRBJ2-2,CATSRDLVKNTGELFF
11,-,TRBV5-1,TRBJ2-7,CASSPGYEQYF
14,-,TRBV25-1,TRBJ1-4,CASSSGEGGEKLFF
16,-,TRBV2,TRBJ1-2,CASSHLRDSIDYGYTF
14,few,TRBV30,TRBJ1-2,CAWSILGVNYGYTF
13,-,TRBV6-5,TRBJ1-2,CASSDRDRSGYTF
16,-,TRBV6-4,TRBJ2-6,CASSAGTGSGANVLTF
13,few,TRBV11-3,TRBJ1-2,CASSFKSGYGYTF
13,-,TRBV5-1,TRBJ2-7,CASSPGQGHEQYF